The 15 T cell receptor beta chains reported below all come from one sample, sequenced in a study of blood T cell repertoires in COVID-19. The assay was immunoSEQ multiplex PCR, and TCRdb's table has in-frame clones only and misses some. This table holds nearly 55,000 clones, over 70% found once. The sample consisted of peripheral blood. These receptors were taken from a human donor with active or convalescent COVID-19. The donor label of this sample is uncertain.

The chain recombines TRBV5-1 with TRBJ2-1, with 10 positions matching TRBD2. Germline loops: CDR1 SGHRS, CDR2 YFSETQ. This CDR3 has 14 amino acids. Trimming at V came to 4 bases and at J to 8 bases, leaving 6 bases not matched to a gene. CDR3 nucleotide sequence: TGCGCCAGCAGCGGCACTAGCGGGAAGGATGAGCAGTTCTTC. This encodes CASSGTSGKDEQFF.

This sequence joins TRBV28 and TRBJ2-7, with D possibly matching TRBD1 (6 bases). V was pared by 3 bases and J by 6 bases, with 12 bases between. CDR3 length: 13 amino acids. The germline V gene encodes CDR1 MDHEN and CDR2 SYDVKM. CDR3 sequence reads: CASSLGASREQYF. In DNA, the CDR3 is TGTGCCAGCAGTTTGGGGGCTAGTCGCGAGCAGTACTTC.

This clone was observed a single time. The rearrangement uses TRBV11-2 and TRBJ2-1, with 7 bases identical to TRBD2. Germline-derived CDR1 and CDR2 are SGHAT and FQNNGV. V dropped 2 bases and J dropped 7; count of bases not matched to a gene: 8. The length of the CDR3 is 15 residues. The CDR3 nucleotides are TGTGCCAGCAGCTTATATCGGGAGGATGGGAATGAGCAGTTCTTC. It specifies CASSLYREDGNEQFF.

The CDR3 DNA sequence: TGTGCCAGCAATGGATACGGGGGAGGAGAGACCCAGTACTTC. Amino acids: CASNGYGGGETQYF. The rearrangement links TRBV28 to TRBJ2-5; perhaps TRBD2 as D (6 bases). The V end lost 7 bases, the J end lost 4 bases, and 16 bases lay between the germline ends. Germline CDR1 and CDR2: MDHEN and SYDVKM. The CDR3 is 14 residues long.

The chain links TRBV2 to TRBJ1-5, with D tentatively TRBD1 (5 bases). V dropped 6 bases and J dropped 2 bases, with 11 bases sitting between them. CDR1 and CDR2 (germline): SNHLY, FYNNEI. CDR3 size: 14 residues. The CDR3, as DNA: TGTGCCAGCAGCTCTCTAGGGGGCAATCAGCCCCAGCATTTT. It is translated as CASSSLGGNQPQHF.

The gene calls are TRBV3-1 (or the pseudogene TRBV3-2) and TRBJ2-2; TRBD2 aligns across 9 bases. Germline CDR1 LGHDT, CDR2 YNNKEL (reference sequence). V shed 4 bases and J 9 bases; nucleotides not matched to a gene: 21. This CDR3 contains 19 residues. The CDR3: CASSPDRTSAGGVGRELFF. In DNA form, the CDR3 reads TGTGCCAGCAGCCCCGACAGGACTAGCGCGGGTGGGGTTGGCCGGGAGCTGTTTTTT.

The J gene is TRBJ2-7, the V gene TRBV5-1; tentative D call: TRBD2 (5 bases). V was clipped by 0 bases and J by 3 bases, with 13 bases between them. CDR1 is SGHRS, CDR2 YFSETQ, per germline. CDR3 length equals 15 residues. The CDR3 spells CASSLAATMVYEQYF. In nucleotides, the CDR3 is TGCGCCAGCAGCTTGGCAGCGACTATGGTCTACGAGCAGTACTTC.

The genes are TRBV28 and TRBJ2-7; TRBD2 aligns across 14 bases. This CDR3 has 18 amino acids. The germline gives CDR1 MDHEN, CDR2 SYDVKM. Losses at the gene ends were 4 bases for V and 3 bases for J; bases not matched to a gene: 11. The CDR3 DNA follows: TGTGCCAGCAGTTCCGCCGGGACTAGCGGGAGAAAACTCTACGAGCAGTACTTC. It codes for CASSSAGTSGRKLYEQYF.

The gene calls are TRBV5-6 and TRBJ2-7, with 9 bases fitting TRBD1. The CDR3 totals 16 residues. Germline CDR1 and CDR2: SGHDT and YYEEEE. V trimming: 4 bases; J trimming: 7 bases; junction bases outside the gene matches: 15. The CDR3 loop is CASSGWSPGQGREQYF. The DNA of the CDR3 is TGTGCCAGCAGCGGTTGGAGCCCGGGACAGGGAAGAGAGCAGTACTTC.

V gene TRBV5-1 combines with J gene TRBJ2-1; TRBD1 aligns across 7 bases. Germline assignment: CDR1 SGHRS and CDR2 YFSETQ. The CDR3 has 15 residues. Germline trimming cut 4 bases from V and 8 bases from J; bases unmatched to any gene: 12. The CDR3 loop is CASSTITGATHEQFF. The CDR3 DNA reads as TGCGCCAGCAGCACGATAACAGGGGCCACCCATGAGCAGTTCTTC.

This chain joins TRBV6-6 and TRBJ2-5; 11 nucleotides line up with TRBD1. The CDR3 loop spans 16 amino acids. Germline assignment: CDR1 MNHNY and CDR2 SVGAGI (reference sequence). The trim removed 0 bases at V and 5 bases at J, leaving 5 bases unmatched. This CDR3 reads CASSYSGTGGRETQYF. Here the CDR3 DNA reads TGTGCCAGCAGTTACTCCGGGACAGGGGGGCGTGAGACCCAGTACTTC.

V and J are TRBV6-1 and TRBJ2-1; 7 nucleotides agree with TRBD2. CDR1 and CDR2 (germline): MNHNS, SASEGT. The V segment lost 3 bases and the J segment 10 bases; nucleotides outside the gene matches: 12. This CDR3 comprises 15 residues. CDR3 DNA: TGTGCCAGCAGTGAGACGGCGGGAGTGGGGCAGGAGCAGTTCTTC. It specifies CASSETAGVGQEQFF.

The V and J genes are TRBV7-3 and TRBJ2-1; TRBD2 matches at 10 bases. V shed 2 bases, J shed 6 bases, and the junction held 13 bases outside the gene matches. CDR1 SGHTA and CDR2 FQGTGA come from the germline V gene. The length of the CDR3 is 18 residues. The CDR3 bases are TGTGCCAGCAGCTTAGGCTGGGGAGCGGGAGGGGGAGGCAATGAGCAGTTCTTC. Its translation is CASSLGWGAGGGGNEQFF.

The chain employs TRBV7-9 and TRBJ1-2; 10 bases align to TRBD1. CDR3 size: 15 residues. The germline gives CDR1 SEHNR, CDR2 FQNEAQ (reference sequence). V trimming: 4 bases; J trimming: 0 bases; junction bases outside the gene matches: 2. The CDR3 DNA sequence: TGTGCCAGCAGCTCGGGGACAGGGGCTAACTATGGCTACACCTTC. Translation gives CASSSGTGANYGYTF. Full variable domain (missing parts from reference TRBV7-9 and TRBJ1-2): DTGVSQNPRHKITKRGQNVTFRCDPISEHNRLYWYRQTLGQGPEFLTYFQNEAQLEKSRLLSDRFSAERPKGSFSTLEIQRTEQGDSAMYLCASSSGTGANYGYTFGSGTRLTVV.

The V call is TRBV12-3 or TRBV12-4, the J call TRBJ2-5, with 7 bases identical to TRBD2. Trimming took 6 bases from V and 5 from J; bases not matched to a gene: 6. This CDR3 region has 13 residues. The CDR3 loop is CASRIAGSETQYF. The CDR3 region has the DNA TGTGCCAGCAGGATAGCGGGCTCGGAGACCCAGTACTTC.